This TCR beta chain stems from a study of cytomegalovirus exposure and HLA in healthy donors. Primers: 60 Vbeta forward and 13 Jbeta reverse. This table comes from immunoSEQ multiplex PCR, and its TCRdb copy is limited to in-frame clones, with some not included. Counted here are fewer than 200,000 clones, roughly 87% occurring once; the ten biggest clones make up approximately 0.23%. Concerning this clone: Its specificity is not known.

Findings and caveats of the study: Earlier analysis yielded a pattern in which most TCR beta V segments were productive about 90% or about 30% of the time.

Sequenced material: PBMCs. This receptor was taken from a girl younger than two in good health and CMV-seronegative.

CDR3 amino acids: CSVPTGDNRAFF. The DNA for the CDR3 is TGCAGCGTGCCGACAGGAGATAACCGAGCTTTCTTT. The gene calls are TRBV29-1 and TRBJ1-1; weak D call: TRBD1 (6 bases). Per germline, CDR1 SQVTM and CDR2 ANQGSEA. Deletions cut 6 bases from V and 10 bases from J, with 18 bases between. The CDR3 extends over 12 amino acids.